This TCR beta chain is drawn from a study of T cells after yellow fever vaccination. Study results and caveats: Most clones from primary vaccination resurfaced after the booster (around 97% CD4, around 89% CD8). One caveat is that FACS-sorted repertoires could contain abundant clonotypes contaminating from the bulk population. There was a small share of clonotypes that showed up in both the CD4 and CD8 compartments.

In germline, CDR1 is SGHVS, CDR2 FQNEAQ. The ends were cut back, 1 base at V and 5 bases at J, with 21 bases in the middle. The CDR3 is made up of 18 amino acids. TCR cDNA, made by 5'RACE template switching, carried an added universal primer site and UMIs. TCRdb passed the 5' RACE reads through MiXCR, listing each CDR3 protein once. The top ten clones hold 15% to 20% of a sample with a few hundred thousand distinct CDR3 sequences, roughly a sixth of them seen once. On this clonotype itself: Antigen specificity is unknown.

This clonotype originated in a man in his late teens or twenties who received the YFV17D yellow fever vaccine. The V and J genes are TRBV7-8 and TRBJ1-5; maybe TRBD1 (6 bases). Sequences were derived from PBMCs, sampled 5 days after the first yellow fever vaccination. CDR3 amino acids: CASSLERTVKGSDQPQHF. DNA for the CDR3: TGTGCCAGCAGCTTAGAAAGGACAGTCAAGGGATCAGATCAGCCCCAGCATTTT.